This TCR beta chain was recovered during a study of T cells after yellow fever vaccination. CDR1 is SGHDT and CDR2 is YYEEEE in the germline V gene. The CDR3 has 15 residues. Trimming left V 4 bases short and J 4 bases short, with 18 bases between. This clonotype showed up many times. Its specificity is unknown. TCRdb re-analysed the 5' RACE reads in MiXCR, keeping a single row per CDR3 protein. Of some 320,000 distinct CDR3 sequences listed, less than 9.5% are singletons. Study findings and constraints: Contaminating bulk clonotypes could be abundant in FACS-sorted repertoires. A faster peak, day 5 versus 15, was reached by the weaker secondary response.

The starting material was CD4+ T cells sorted from PBMCs, obtained 5 days after the yellow fever booster vaccination. The chain has TRBV5-6 and TRBJ2-7; D perhaps matches TRBD2 (5 bases). The source of this sequence is a man between 18 and 35 years old who received the YFV17D yellow fever vaccine. In DNA, the CDR3 is TGTGCCAGCAGCCCCGGGATTACGGTGGGGTACGAGCAGTACTTC. This encodes CASSPGITVGYEQYF.